The TCR beta chain described here comes from a study of blood T cell repertoires in COVID-19 (TCRdb year 2020). In the study overall: Samples from collaborators originated in the United States, Italy and Spain and spanned both the acute and convalescent phases of COVID-19. The material from the prospective study consisted of cDNA or gDNA derived from T cells, B-cell-depleted T cells, or PBMCs. The dataset comprised deeply sampled blood TCRbeta repertoires from subjects exposed to, actively infected with, or recovered from COVID-19. The repertoires were made available in a free public database intended to serve as a resource for research on the immune response to SARS-CoV-2. Samples came from the ongoing ImmuneRACE study (first 160 participants) plus 1,254 subjects from 6 global collaborators. Sample metadata almost always included a de-identified subject ID, COVID-19 status, age in years and sex. Where HLA class I and class II types were available, the types were taken from metadata supplied by the sample provider, not from assay-based typing. Summary of the overall study and its limitations: The amount of clinical and demographic metadata varied by source and participant and was provided uncurated.

Details on this clone: Its binding antigen is unknown. No qualities accompany the bases; no much larger clone lies one base away.

TCRbeta CDR3 regions were amplified from genomic DNA by means of the immunoSEQ Assay, a bias-controlled multiplex PCR. The original pipeline was this. Within the assay, amplification of reference gene primers was used to estimate how many nucleated cells each sample contained. Sequence reads were collapsed and filtered to measure the absolute abundance of every unique TCRbeta CDR3 rearrangement. For each sample, productive Simpson clonality was calculated as the square root of Simpson's diversity index over productive rearrangements. The source is immuneACCESS, and TCRdb retained only in-frame sequences with V and J called. Part of the clones is not carried over; for the studies checked, unresolved V genes explain less than half of this, and the remainder is unexplained. That table furnishes V, J and clone size, whereas the DNA furnished D and trimming. In this sample the table shows about 33,000 clones, roughly 90% of which occur a single time. The top ten clones comprise roughly 13% of the sample.

Collaborating institutions collected whole blood in K2EDTA tubes following their own protocols. Collaborator samples were shipped for TCRbeta analysis as frozen whole blood, isolated PBMCs, or DNA extracted from either sample type. From cysteine to phenylalanine, the CDR3 is 14 amino acids long. Only the CDR3 portion is preserved as DNA: 42 bases, with reading frame beginning at the first base. V has 6 bases trimmed and J has 9 bases trimmed; junction bases matching no gene number 6. CDR1 SNHLY and CDR2 FYNNEI are derived from the germline V gene. The chain joins TRBV2 to TRBJ2-1; 12 of the junction bases match TRBD2. Sample: peripheral blood. The sequence was collected from a human donor in a cohort sampled during active COVID-19. The DNA sequence is as follows: TGTGCCAGCAGCGCCGGGACTAGCGGGTCTGAGCAGTTCTTC. This gives the protein CASSAGTSGSEQFF.